This T cell receptor (beta chain) was captured by sequencing in a study of patients and donors after allogeneic stem cell transplantation. This clonotype has at least ten counts. MiXCR, applied by TCRdb to the RT-PCR reads, yields one record per CDR3 protein. Among 900,000 to 1,000,000 distinct CDR3 sequences listed, roughly 17% were seen once. The specimen was blood, either unsorted or a sorted T cell fraction (not recorded which). This TCR was recovered from a human donor who was either an allogeneic HSCT recipient or a stem cell or donor lymphocyte infusion donor (not recorded which). It is not recorded whose cells these are; they may come from a transplant donor.

CDR3 protein: CASSLAGSEADTQYF. The CDR3 nucleotides are TGTGCCAGCAGCTTAGCCGGTTCGGAAGCAGATACGCAGTATTTT. The J gene is TRBJ2-3, the V gene TRBV7-2; the D is unclear. This CDR3 contains 15 residues. Germline V gives CDR1 SGHTA, CDR2 FQGNSA. Trimming removed 0 bases at V and 4 bases at J, with 11 bases between.